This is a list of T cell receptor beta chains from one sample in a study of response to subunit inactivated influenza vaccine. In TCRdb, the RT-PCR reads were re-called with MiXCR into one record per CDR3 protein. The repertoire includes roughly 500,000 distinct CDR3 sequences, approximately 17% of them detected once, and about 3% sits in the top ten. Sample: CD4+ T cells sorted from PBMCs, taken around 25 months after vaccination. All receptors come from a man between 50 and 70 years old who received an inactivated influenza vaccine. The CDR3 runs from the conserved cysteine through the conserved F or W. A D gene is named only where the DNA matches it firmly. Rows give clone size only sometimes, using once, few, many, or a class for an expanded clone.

cdr3_nt: TGCAGTGCTAGAGTGCCAGGGACTACCCATGAGCAGTTCTTC; cdr3_aa: CSARVPGTTHEQFF; j_call: TRBJ2-1; clone_size: many; v_call: TRBV20-1; d_call: TRBD2
cdr3_nt: TGTGCCAGCAGTTACAGGGTGAACACTGAAGCTTTCTTT; cdr3_aa: CASSYRVNTEAFF; j_call: TRBJ1-1; clone_size: many; v_call: TRBV28; d_call: NA
cdr3_nt: TGCGCCAGCAGCCAAGATCGACGGGGCATAAAGGAGCAGTACTTC; cdr3_aa: CASSQDRRGIKEQYF; j_call: TRBJ2-7; clone_size: few; v_call: TRBV4-3; d_call: NA
cdr3_nt: TGTGCCAGCAGCGACCCCATAGCCCCCACCACAGATACGCAGTATTTT; cdr3_aa: CASSDPIAPTTDTQYF; j_call: TRBJ2-3; clone_size: NA; v_call: TRBV9; d_call: NA
cdr3_nt: TGTGCCAGCAGCCAAGTGACCACAGATACGCAGTATTTT; cdr3_aa: CASSQVTTDTQYF; j_call: TRBJ2-3; clone_size: few; v_call: TRBV14; d_call: NA
cdr3_nt: TGTGCCATCAGTGAACAGGGGGGGACCCAGTACTTC; cdr3_aa: CAISEQGGTQYF; j_call: TRBJ2-5; clone_size: many; v_call: TRBV10-3; d_call: TRBD1
cdr3_nt: TGTGCCAGCAGCCAAGATACCCAGGTTTACAATGAGCAGTTCTTC; cdr3_aa: CASSQDTQVYNEQFF; j_call: TRBJ2-1; clone_size: many; v_call: TRBV4-2; d_call: NA
cdr3_nt: TGTGCCAGCAGCACGGCCAGGGTCTCCGGGGCCAACGTCCTGACTTTC; cdr3_aa: CASSTARVSGANVLTF; j_call: TRBJ2-6; clone_size: once; v_call: TRBV5-8; d_call: NA
cdr3_nt: TGTGCCAGCTCACCCTCTCTTAGGGGCGCTGAAGCTTTCTTT; cdr3_aa: CASSPSLRGAEAFF; j_call: TRBJ1-1; clone_size: few; v_call: TRBV18; d_call: NA
cdr3_nt: TGCAGTGCTTACGTCTGGCGGGAGTCCACCTACGAGCAGTACTTC; cdr3_aa: CSAYVWRESTYEQYF; j_call: TRBJ2-7; clone_size: few; v_call: TRBV20-1; d_call: TRBD2
cdr3_nt: TGTGCCAGCAGTTCTCGGGGGGGCTCGGACACCGGGGAGCTGTTTTTT; cdr3_aa: CASSSRGGSDTGELFF; j_call: TRBJ2-2; clone_size: few; v_call: TRBV28; d_call: TRBD2
cdr3_nt: TGCGCCAGCAGCCAAGAGGACACAGATACGCAGTATTTT; cdr3_aa: CASSQEDTDTQYF; j_call: TRBJ2-3; clone_size: few; v_call: TRBV4-3; d_call: NA
cdr3_nt: TGCAGTGCTGGCGGACTGTTAAGCACAGATACGCAGTATTTT; cdr3_aa: CSAGGLLSTDTQYF; j_call: TRBJ2-3; clone_size: few; v_call: TRBV20-1; d_call: NA
cdr3_nt: TGCAGCGTTTACATAGCGGATAGCACAGATACGCAGTATTTT; cdr3_aa: CSVYIADSTDTQYF; j_call: TRBJ2-3; clone_size: few; v_call: TRBV29-1; d_call: NA
cdr3_nt: TGCAGTGCTAGAGGGGGACTTCAAGGGGGCATTGAGCAGTTCTTC; cdr3_aa: CSARGGLQGGIEQFF; j_call: TRBJ2-1; clone_size: many; v_call: TRBV20-1; d_call: NA
cdr3_nt: TGCGCCAGCAGCTTGGGTGGGACAACCTACACCGGGGAGCTGTTTTTT; cdr3_aa: CASSLGGTTYTGELFF; j_call: TRBJ2-2; clone_size: few; v_call: TRBV5-1; d_call: NA
cdr3_nt: TGTGCCAGCAGCTTAGATCGCCCTGCCGGGGACACTGAAGCTTTCTTT; cdr3_aa: CASSLDRPAGDTEAFF; j_call: TRBJ1-1; clone_size: few; v_call: TRBV11-2; d_call: NA
cdr3_nt: TGTGCCAGCAGCCCCTTCTTCGAGGGTGAAGCTTTCTTT; cdr3_aa: CASSPFFEGEAFF; j_call: TRBJ1-1; clone_size: NA; v_call: TRBV7-8; d_call: NA
cdr3_nt: TGTGCCAGTAGGTCACAGGGGTCTAACACAGATACGCAGTATTTT; cdr3_aa: CASRSQGSNTDTQYF; j_call: TRBJ2-3; clone_size: few; v_call: TRBV19; d_call: TRBD1
cdr3_nt: TGCAGTGCGGGTAGACAGGGAGGGAACATTCAGTACTTC; cdr3_aa: CSAGRQGGNIQYF; j_call: TRBJ2-4; clone_size: few; v_call: TRBV20-1; d_call: NA
cdr3_nt: TGTGCCACCAGCAGGAAGCAGGGGGAAGAAAAACTGTTTTTT; cdr3_aa: CATSRKQGEEKLFF; j_call: TRBJ1-4; clone_size: few; v_call: TRBV15; d_call: TRBD1
cdr3_nt: TGTGCCAGCAGCCGCTACGAGGGTTACAATGAGCAGTTCTTC; cdr3_aa: CASSRYEGYNEQFF; j_call: TRBJ2-1; clone_size: few; v_call: TRBV7-2; d_call: NA
cdr3_nt: TGTGCCAGCTCACCGACAGGCCCTGGGAACACCGGGGAGCTGTTTTTT; cdr3_aa: CASSPTGPGNTGELFF; j_call: TRBJ2-2; clone_size: few; v_call: TRBV18; d_call: NA
cdr3_nt: TGTGCCAGTAGTTCTCTAGCAGCGAGCTACGAGCAGTACTTC; cdr3_aa: CASSSLAASYEQYF; j_call: TRBJ2-7; clone_size: NA; v_call: TRBV19; d_call: NA
cdr3_nt: TGCAGTGCTCCCCCAGGGAGGAACATTCAGTACTTC; cdr3_aa: CSAPPGRNIQYF; j_call: TRBJ2-4; clone_size: NA; v_call: TRBV20-1; d_call: NA
cdr3_nt: TGCAGTGCTAGAGTCTTCGGAAATCAGCCCCAGCATTTT; cdr3_aa: CSARVFGNQPQHF; j_call: TRBJ1-5; clone_size: few; v_call: TRBV20-1; d_call: NA
cdr3_nt: TGTGCCAGCAGCTTGGCCGGGATTCAGCCCCAGCATTTT; cdr3_aa: CASSLAGIQPQHF; j_call: TRBJ1-5; clone_size: NA; v_call: TRBV5-6; d_call: NA
cdr3_nt: TGCAGTGCTGGGGCTGCGGGGGGAAATCACGAGCAGTACTTC; cdr3_aa: CSAGAAGGNHEQYF; j_call: TRBJ2-7; clone_size: NA; v_call: TRBV20-1; d_call: TRBD2
cdr3_nt: TGTGCCAGCAGCTCGGTGTTTCTAGCGGGGGTCAATGAGCAGTTCTTC; cdr3_aa: CASSSVFLAGVNEQFF; j_call: TRBJ2-1; clone_size: many; v_call: TRBV7-9; d_call: TRBD2
cdr3_nt: TGTGCCAGCAGTCAGACAGGCTATACCGGGGAGCTGTTTTTT; cdr3_aa: CASSQTGYTGELFF; j_call: TRBJ2-2; clone_size: few; v_call: TRBV12-3/TRBV12-4; d_call: NA
cdr3_nt: TGTGCCAGCTCACTTCTACCGGGACAAAATAATTCACCCCTCCACTTT; cdr3_aa: CASSLLPGQNNSPLHF; j_call: TRBJ1-6; clone_size: many; v_call: TRBV18; d_call: NA
cdr3_nt: TGCAGTGCTCAGGACTCGCAAGGGGCCTACGAGCAGTACTTC; cdr3_aa: CSAQDSQGAYEQYF; j_call: TRBJ2-7; clone_size: NA; v_call: TRBV20-1; d_call: NA
cdr3_nt: TGTGCCAGCAGGCGTACCGGGACAGATACCCGAGTGGGCACCGGGGAGCTGTTTTTT; cdr3_aa: CASRRTGTDTRVGTGELFF; j_call: TRBJ2-2; clone_size: NA; v_call: TRBV2; d_call: TRBD1
cdr3_nt: TGCAGTGCTAGAAGGATTCGCCTAGCGCACACAGATACGCAGTATTTT; cdr3_aa: CSARRIRLAHTDTQYF; j_call: TRBJ2-3; clone_size: NA; v_call: TRBV20-1; d_call: NA
cdr3_nt: TGTGCCAGCAGCTTGGTTGCGGGGGGGCCGTATGAGCAGTTCTTC; cdr3_aa: CASSLVAGGPYEQFF; j_call: TRBJ2-1; clone_size: NA; v_call: TRBV5-6; d_call: TRBD2
cdr3_nt: TGTGCCAGCAGCTTCACAGGGGGGGTCGAGCAGTACTTC; cdr3_aa: CASSFTGGVEQYF; j_call: TRBJ2-7; clone_size: NA; v_call: TRBV13; d_call: NA
cdr3_nt: TGTGCCAGCAGTAAGCTTCCAGATACGCAGTATTTT; cdr3_aa: CASSKLPDTQYF; j_call: TRBJ2-3; clone_size: NA; v_call: TRBV6-2/TRBV6-3; d_call: NA
cdr3_nt: TGTGCCACCAGCTCCCGGGCGGGACTAGGGTCAAACACCGGGGAGCTGTTTTTT; cdr3_aa: CATSSRAGLGSNTGELFF; j_call: TRBJ2-2; clone_size: many; v_call: TRBV24-1; d_call: TRBD2
cdr3_nt: TGCGCCAGCAGCCGCAGGCCTATCGACACCGGGGAGCTGTTTTTT; cdr3_aa: CASSRRPIDTGELFF; j_call: TRBJ2-2; clone_size: NA; v_call: TRBV4-1; d_call: NA
cdr3_nt: TGTGCCAGCAGCACCCCGGTTTATGGCTACACCTTC; cdr3_aa: CASSTPVYGYTF; j_call: TRBJ1-2; clone_size: NA; v_call: TRBV5-6; d_call: NA
cdr3_nt: TGTGCCAGCAGCCAGAACTTCTACGAGCAGTACTTC; cdr3_aa: CASSQNFYEQYF; j_call: TRBJ2-7; clone_size: NA; v_call: TRBV3-1; d_call: NA
cdr3_nt: TGTGCCAGCGGGACGGGTGAAAAACTGTTTTTT; cdr3_aa: CASGTGEKLFF; j_call: TRBJ1-4; clone_size: NA; v_call: TRBV19; d_call: NA
cdr3_nt: TGTGCCAGCAGCCCACAGCCCTCTCAGGAAAAACTGTTTTTT; cdr3_aa: CASSPQPSQEKLFF; j_call: TRBJ1-4; clone_size: NA; v_call: TRBV6-1; d_call: NA
cdr3_nt: TGTGCCAGCAGTTTCCTGGACATGAACACTGAAGCTTTCTTT; cdr3_aa: CASSFLDMNTEAFF; j_call: TRBJ1-1; clone_size: NA; v_call: TRBV27; d_call: NA
cdr3_nt: TGCAGTGTCTCACCACACAAAACATACAGGGGAGCTTTCTTT; cdr3_aa: CSVSPHKTYRGAFF; j_call: TRBJ1-1; clone_size: NA; v_call: TRBV20-1; d_call: TRBD1
cdr3_nt: TGTGCCATCAGTGAGTCCCAAGAGACCCAGTACTTC; cdr3_aa: CAISESQETQYF; j_call: TRBJ2-5; clone_size: NA; v_call: TRBV10-3; d_call: NA
cdr3_nt: TGCAGTGCTAAACAGGGGGCAAGCAATCAGCCCCAGCATTTT; cdr3_aa: CSAKQGASNQPQHF; j_call: TRBJ1-5; clone_size: few; v_call: TRBV20-1; d_call: TRBD1
cdr3_nt: TGTGCCATCAGTGAACAGGAAATATATGGCTACACCTTC; cdr3_aa: CAISEQEIYGYTF; j_call: TRBJ1-2; clone_size: NA; v_call: TRBV10-3; d_call: NA
cdr3_nt: TGTGCCAGCAGCAAGGCCTCGACTAGTACCGAGCAGTACTTC; cdr3_aa: CASSKASTSTEQYF; j_call: TRBJ2-7; clone_size: few; v_call: TRBV9; d_call: NA
cdr3_nt: TGCAGTGCTAGCAAACTGGGACAGGGGCGCACAGATACGCAGTATTTT; cdr3_aa: CSASKLGQGRTDTQYF; j_call: TRBJ2-3; clone_size: NA; v_call: TRBV20-1; d_call: TRBD1
cdr3_nt: TGCGCCAGCCGCCAAGATCCGGGGCCATGGGAGACCCAGTACTTC; cdr3_aa: CASRQDPGPWETQYF; j_call: TRBJ2-5; clone_size: NA; v_call: TRBV4-1; d_call: NA
cdr3_nt: TGTGCCTGGAGTGTACGAGGGAGCTCCTACGAGCAGTACTTC; cdr3_aa: CAWSVRGSSYEQYF; j_call: TRBJ2-7; clone_size: few; v_call: TRBV30; d_call: NA
cdr3_nt: TGCGCCAGCAGCCAGGGAGACAGGTCACCTAACTATGGCTACACCTTC; cdr3_aa: CASSQGDRSPNYGYTF; j_call: TRBJ1-2; clone_size: few; v_call: TRBV4-3; d_call: NA
cdr3_nt: TGTGCCACAGGGGACAGTCCCCAAGGGTATGGCTACACCTTC; cdr3_aa: CATGDSPQGYGYTF; j_call: TRBJ1-2; clone_size: NA; v_call: TRBV10-3; d_call: TRBD1
cdr3_nt: TGTGCCAGCTCACCAATTCCTAGCGGGATCAATGAGCAGTTCTTC; cdr3_aa: CASSPIPSGINEQFF; j_call: TRBJ2-1; clone_size: few; v_call: TRBV18; d_call: TRBD2